These 28 T cell receptor beta chains were all obtained from the same sample, sequenced in a study of blood T cell repertoires in COVID-19 (dated by TCRdb to 2020 to 2022). Library construction relied on the immunoSEQ multiplex PCR assay. Entries here come from immuneACCESS through TCRdb and include only in-frame sequences with V and J called. Some clones fail to appear in such tables; in the studies checked, an unresolved V gene covers under half of the shortfall, and the cause of the remainder is unknown. This sample lists 9,500 to 10,000 clones; around 77% were detected once. Roughly 34% of the sample belongs to the ten largest clones. The sequencing sample was made of peripheral blood. The receptor source for this set is a human donor in a cohort sampled during active COVID-19.

This rearrangement joins TRBV10-3 to TRBJ2-7, with 13 nucleotides matching TRBD2. Trimming removed 2 bases from V and 3 bases from J; junction bases left unmatched: 4. CDR3 size: 16 residues. Germline CDR1 is ENHRY and CDR2 is SYGVKD. The CDR3 loop reads CAISEPRTSGGYEQYF. CDR3 nucleotides: TGTGCCATCAGTGAGCCCCGGACTAGCGGGGGCTACGAGCAGTACTTC.

The J gene is TRBJ1-1, the V gene TRBV20-1; D might be TRBD1 (5 bases). V was trimmed by 3 bases and J by 7 bases, leaving 15 bases between them. The CDR3 runs 13 residues. The V gene's germline CDR1 is DFQATT and CDR2 SNEGSKA (reference sequence). This CDR3 is CSASSGVAFEAFF. The DNA of the CDR3 is TGCAGTGCTAGTTCGGGGGTTGCTTTTGAAGCTTTCTTT.

This rearrangement joins TRBV5-6 to TRBJ1-1; D unresolved. V was cut by 0 bases and J by 0 bases, with 9 bases left in between. Germline V gene sequence: CDR1 SGHDT, CDR2 YYEEEE. The CDR3 has 15 residues. CDR3 sequence: CASSLDSLMNTEAFF. The CDR3 region has the DNA TGTGCCAGCAGCTTGGACAGCCTCATGAACACTGAAGCTTTCTTT.

The gene calls are TRBV5-5 and TRBJ1-3, with TRBD1 as a possible D gene (5 bases). Germline-derived CDR1 and CDR2 are SGHKS and YYEKEE (reference sequence). This CDR3 comprises 17 residues. Trimming pared 3 bases from V and 1 base from J, leaving 17 bases between. The CDR3 here is CASSSDYPGQSGNTIYF. DNA for the CDR3: TGTGCCAGCAGCTCTGATTACCCAGGGCAATCTGGAAACACCATATATTTT.

V and J are TRBV5-1 and TRBJ2-7; TRBD2 agrees at 8 bases. The germline V gene has CDR1 SGHRS and CDR2 YFSETQ. CDR3 length equals 17 residues. The ends lost 0 bases at V and 2 bases at J; junction bases unmatched: 10. The CDR3 region has the DNA TGCGCCAGCAGCTTGGAATATTCTTCGGGGGGGACCTACGAGCAGTACTTC. Amino acids: CASSLEYSSGGTYEQYF.

V usage is TRBV2 and J usage is TRBJ2-7; tentatively, D is TRBD2 (6 bases). Per the germline V gene, CDR1 is SNHLY and CDR2 is FYNNEI. The CDR3 sequence is 14 residues long. The ends were cut back, 0 bases at V and 6 bases at J, with 12 bases in the middle. The CDR3 is CASSEARRVGEQYF. The CDR3 DNA follows: TGTGCCAGCAGTGAAGCGCGGAGGGTTGGCGAGCAGTACTTC.

This clone appeared a few times. This chain links TRBV27 with TRBJ2-7, with 7 positions matching TRBD1. The length of the CDR3 is 13 residues. V was pared by 6 bases and J by 5 bases, with 7 bases of the junction left unmatched. Germline-derived CDR1 and CDR2 are MNHEY and SMNVEV (reference sequence). This chain's CDR3 is CASRGTVGDEQYF. The CDR3 coding sequence is TGTGCCAGCAGGGGGACAGTTGGGGACGAGCAGTACTTC.

This chain uses TRBV5-4 with TRBJ1-1; a weak D match, TRBD1 (5 bases). The ends were cut back, 4 bases at V and 4 bases at J, with 14 bases in the middle. CDR1 is SGHNT, CDR2 YYREEE, per germline (reference sequence). The CDR3 consists of 14 residues. Written as DNA, the CDR3 is TGTGCCAGCAGCGCCCCTCTGGGGCCCACTGAAGCTTTCTTT. This gives the protein CASSAPLGPTEAFF.

The J gene is TRBJ1-2, the V gene TRBV30; possible D gene TRBD1, 6 bases. Germline-derived CDR1 and CDR2 are GTSNPN and SVGIG (reference sequence). Between the trimmed V and J ends, which lost 0 bases and 4 bases, there was a span of 15 bases. This CDR3 region has 15 residues. The CDR3 is CAWSVSPQGRYGYTF. Written as DNA, the CDR3 is TGTGCCTGGAGTGTATCCCCACAGGGCCGCTATGGCTACACCTTC.

This clone has only a few counts. The chain is built from TRBV5-1 and TRBJ1-1, with a weak D call TRBD1 (6 bases). Trimming stripped 4 bases from V and 10 bases from J, with 17 bases between. This CDR3 spans 13 amino acids. From germline, CDR1 is SGHRS and CDR2 YFSETQ. The CDR3 DNA follows: TGCGCCAGCAGCACTCCCAGGGGCGCGGTAGCTTTCTTT. Protein: CASSTPRGAVAFF.

This chain joins TRBV6-2 or TRBV6-3 and TRBJ2-1; 9 nucleotides align to TRBD1. V was clipped by 4 bases and J by 7 bases; unmatched bases: 8. This CDR3 is built from 15 residues. In germline, CDR1 is MNHEY, CDR2 SVGEGT. CDR3 in amino acids: CASSWTGVGGNEQFF. CDR3 nucleotides: TGTGCCAGCAGTTGGACAGGGGTAGGGGGGAATGAGCAGTTCTTC.

This clone has just a few counts. This rearrangement joins TRBV11-2 to TRBJ1-2; TRBD1 aligns across 8 bases. Trimming at V came to 1 base and at J to 8 bases, leaving 9 bases not matched to a gene. The CDR3 is 15 amino acids. Looked up from germline, CDR1 is SGHAT and CDR2 is FQNNGV. In nucleotides, the CDR3 is TGTGCCAGCAGCTTAGTCCCCCGGACAGGGCAAGGCTACACCTTC. It yields the protein CASSLVPRTGQGYTF.

The V and J genes are TRBV30 and TRBJ2-7; 8 bases align to TRBD1. J gave up 3 bases and V 2 bases, and 9 bases lay outside the gene matches. The CDR3 consists of 15 residues. Germline V lookup: CDR1 GTSNPN, CDR2 SVGIG (reference sequence). The CDR3 DNA reads TGTGCCTGGAGTCAGGGGGCCTTGATCCGCTACGAGCAGTACTTC. Its protein product is CAWSQGALIRYEQYF.

The chain carries TRBV2 and TRBJ1-5; tentative D call: TRBD1 (5 bases). Germline V lookup: CDR1 SNHLY, CDR2 FYNNEI. The CDR3 is made up of 15 amino acids. The CDR3 region is CPRRGGVFGNQPQHF. The CDR3 DNA follows: TGTCCCCGCCGGGGGGGGGTGTTCGGCAATCAGCCCCAGCATTTT.

The rearrangement uses TRBV5-1 and TRBJ2-5; D is unresolved. This CDR3 spans 12 amino acids. Germline V gene sequence: CDR1 SGHRS, CDR2 YFSETQ. The V end lost 3 bases, the J end lost 0 bases, and 3 bases lay between the germline ends. CDR3 sequence (DNA): TGCGCCAGCAGCTCAAACCAAGAGACCCAGTACTTC. This translates into CASSSNQETQYF.

To note about this clone: Other DNA variants within this sample encode the same CDR3. The genes are TRBV3-1 (or the pseudogene TRBV3-2) and TRBJ1-5, with D uncertain. V was cut by 3 bases and J by 2 bases, with 8 bases left in between. This CDR3 region has 14 residues. Germline loops: CDR1 LGHDT, CDR2 YNNKEL (reference sequence). The CDR3 reads CASSQGSGNQPQHF. The CDR3 DNA is TGTGCCAGCAGCCAGGGGAGTGGCAATCAGCCCCAGCATTTT.

This clone was seen only a few times. The rearrangement links TRBV6-6 to TRBJ1-1, with 8 positions matching TRBD1. CDR1 and CDR2 (germline): MNHNY, SVGAGI (reference sequence). V shed 5 bases and J 4 bases; nucleotides not matched to a gene: 6. The CDR3 totals 14 residues. The CDR3 loop reads CASSAQTGATEAFF. The CDR3 nucleotides read TGTGCCAGCAGTGCGCAGACAGGGGCCACTGAAGCTTTCTTT.

This chain connects TRBV6-1 to TRBJ2-7, with a tentative D call TRBD2 (5 bases). Germline V gene sequence: CDR1 MNHNS, CDR2 SASEGT. This CDR3 comprises 12 residues. V shed 3 bases and J shed 7 bases, with 10 bases lying between them. CDR3 sequence reads: CASSEVGGEQYF. The CDR3, as DNA: TGTGCCAGCAGTGAGGTTGGCGGGGAGCAGTACTTC.

The chain couples TRBV18 to TRBJ1-6; a possible D gene is TRBD1 (6 bases). The CDR3 contains 15 residues. V was clipped by 3 bases and J by 6 bases, with 12 bases between them. The germline gives CDR1 KGHSH, CDR2 LQKENI. In nucleotides, the CDR3 is TGTGCCAGCTCACCGGACATAGGGGGTAATTCACCCCTCCACTTT. It translates to CASSPDIGGNSPLHF.

The chain links TRBV3-1 (or the pseudogene TRBV3-2) to TRBJ1-3; D perhaps matches TRBD1 (6 bases). In germline, CDR1 is LGHDT, CDR2 YNNKEL (reference sequence). The CDR3 loop spans 17 amino acids. Trimming removed 3 bases at V and 0 bases at J, with 15 bases between. This CDR3 reads CASSHHGGLLSGNTIYF. CDR3 coding DNA: TGTGCCAGCAGCCACCACGGGGGGCTCCTCTCTGGAAACACCATATATTTT.

The chain combines TRBV3-1 (or the pseudogene TRBV3-2) with TRBJ1-2; 7 bases match TRBD1. Germline CDR1 reads LGHDT; CDR2 reads YNNKEL (reference sequence). V gave up 4 bases and J gave up 6 bases; unmatched junction bases: 8. The CDR3 length is 14 residues. The CDR3 nucleotides read TGTGCCAGCAGCCCTCTGACAGGGCAGCATGGCTACACCTTC. Its translation: CASSPLTGQHGYTF.

The chain joins TRBV5-1 to TRBJ1-1; D perhaps matches TRBD1 (6 bases). Trimming cost V 3 bases and J 5 bases, with 11 bases left between them. This CDR3 contains 13 residues. CDR1 is SGHRS and CDR2 is YFSETQ in the germline V gene. CDR3 in DNA: TGCGCCAGCAGCTCACAGGGCAGGACTGAAGCTTTCTTT. Amino acids: CASSSQGRTEAFF.

CDR3 coding DNA: TGTGCCAGCAGCCCTGTAGCGGGGGGGCGCGATGAGCAGTTCTTC. Protein sequence: CASSPVAGGRDEQFF. The chain combines TRBV9 with TRBJ2-1, with TRBD2 matching 11 bases. The CDR3 runs 15 residues. V dropped 4 bases and J dropped 8; count of bases not matched to a gene: 8. CDR1 is SGDLS and CDR2 is YYNGEE in the germline V gene.

The V and J genes are TRBV6-5 and TRBJ1-6; 7 bases are a match to TRBD1. The CDR3 has 15 amino acids. With V trimmed by 6 bases and J by 9 bases, 11 bases remained unmatched. Germline-derived CDR1 and CDR2 are MNHEY and SVGAGI. This CDR3 is CASSLGTARSSPLHF. As DNA, the CDR3 is TGTGCCAGCAGCCTCGGGACAGCCCGCAGTTCACCCCTCCACTTT.

The rearrangement joins TRBV3-1 (or the pseudogene TRBV3-2) to TRBJ2-5; possibly TRBD1 for D (6 bases). This CDR3 has 16 amino acids. The V gene lost 1 base and the J gene lost 5 bases, with 17 bases spanning the gap. In germline, CDR1 is LGHDT, CDR2 YNNKEL (reference sequence). CDR3 sequence (DNA): TGTGCCAGCAGCCAAGGCAAGCCCGACAGGTCTGAGACCCAGTACTTC. Translation: CASSQGKPDRSETQYF.

This clone was picked up a small number of times. The chain employs TRBV2 and TRBJ1-1, with 8 bases that match TRBD1. V lost 6 bases to trimming and J lost 1 base; unmatched junction nucleotides: 4. Germline V CDR1 and CDR2: SNHLY, FYNNEI. The CDR3 contains 14 residues. CDR3: CASRTGTGNTEAFF. As DNA, the CDR3 is TGTGCCAGCAGAACCGGGACAGGGAACACTGAAGCTTTCTTT.

The chain has TRBV3-1 (or the pseudogene TRBV3-2) and TRBJ1-4; D may be TRBD1 (5 bases). The V and J ends lost 3 bases and 6 bases respectively, with 14 bases between them. This CDR3 spans 15 amino acids. Germline V gene lookup returns CDR1 LGHDT and CDR2 YNNKEL (reference sequence). CDR3 residues: CASSQSRDFYEKLFF. Written as DNA, the CDR3 is TGTGCCAGCAGCCAGAGTCGGGACTTCTATGAAAAACTGTTTTTT.

This clone was observed a handful of times. V usage is TRBV9 and J usage is TRBJ2-1; TRBD2 aligns across 11 bases. The CDR3 sequence is 17 residues long. Germline assignment: CDR1 SGDLS and CDR2 YYNGEE. V shed 3 bases, J shed 7 bases, and the junction held 12 bases outside the gene matches. The CDR3 sequence: CASSEEGSGGVRNEQFF. As DNA, the CDR3 is TGTGCCAGCAGCGAAGAGGGTAGCGGGGGGGTGAGGAATGAGCAGTTCTTC.